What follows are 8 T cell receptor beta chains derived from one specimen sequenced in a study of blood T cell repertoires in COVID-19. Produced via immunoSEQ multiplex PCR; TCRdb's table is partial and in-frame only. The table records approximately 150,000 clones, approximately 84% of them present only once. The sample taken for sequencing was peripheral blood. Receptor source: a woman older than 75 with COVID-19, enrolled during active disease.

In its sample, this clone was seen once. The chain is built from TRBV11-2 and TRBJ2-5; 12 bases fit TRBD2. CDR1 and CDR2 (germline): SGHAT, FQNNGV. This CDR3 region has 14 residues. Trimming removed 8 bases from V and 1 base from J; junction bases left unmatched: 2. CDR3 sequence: CASGLAGSQETQYF. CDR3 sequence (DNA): TGTGCCAGCGGACTAGCGGGATCCCAAGAGACCCAGTACTTC.

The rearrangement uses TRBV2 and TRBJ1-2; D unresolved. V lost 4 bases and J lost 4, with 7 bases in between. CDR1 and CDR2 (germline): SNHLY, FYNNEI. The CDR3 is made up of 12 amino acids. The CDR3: CASSVQLYGYTF. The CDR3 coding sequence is TGTGCCAGCAGTGTACAGCTCTATGGCTACACCTTC.

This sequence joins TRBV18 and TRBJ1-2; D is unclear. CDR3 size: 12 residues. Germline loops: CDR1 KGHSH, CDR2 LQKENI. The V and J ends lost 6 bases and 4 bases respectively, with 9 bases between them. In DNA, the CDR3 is TGTGCCAGCTCGGGCATCTTCTATGGCTACACCTTC. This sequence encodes CASSGIFYGYTF.

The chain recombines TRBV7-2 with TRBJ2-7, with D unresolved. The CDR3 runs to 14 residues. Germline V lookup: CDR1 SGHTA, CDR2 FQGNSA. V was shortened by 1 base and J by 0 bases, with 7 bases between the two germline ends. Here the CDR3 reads CASSLDIYSYEQYF. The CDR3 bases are TGTGCCAGCAGCTTAGACATTTACTCCTACGAGCAGTACTTC.

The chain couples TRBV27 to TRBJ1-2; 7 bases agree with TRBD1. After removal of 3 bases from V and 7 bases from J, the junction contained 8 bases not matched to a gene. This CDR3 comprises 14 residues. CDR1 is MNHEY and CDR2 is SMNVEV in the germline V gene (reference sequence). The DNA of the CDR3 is TGTGCCAGCAGTTTCGCCCAGGGGGACCTTGGCTACACCTTC. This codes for CASSFAQGDLGYTF.

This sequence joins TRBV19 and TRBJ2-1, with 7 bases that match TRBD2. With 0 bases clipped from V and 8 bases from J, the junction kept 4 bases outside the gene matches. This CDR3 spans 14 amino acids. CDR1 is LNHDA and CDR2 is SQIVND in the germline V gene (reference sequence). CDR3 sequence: CASSIEGLLHEQFF. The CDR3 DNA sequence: TGTGCCAGTAGTATAGAGGGACTACTCCATGAGCAGTTCTTC.

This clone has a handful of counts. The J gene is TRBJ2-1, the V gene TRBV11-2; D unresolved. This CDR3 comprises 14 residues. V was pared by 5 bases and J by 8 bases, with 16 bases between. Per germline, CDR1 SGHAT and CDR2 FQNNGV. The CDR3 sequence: CASSPLVVRDEQFF. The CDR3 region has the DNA TGTGCCAGCAGCCCCCTAGTGGTTCGCGATGAGCAGTTCTTC.

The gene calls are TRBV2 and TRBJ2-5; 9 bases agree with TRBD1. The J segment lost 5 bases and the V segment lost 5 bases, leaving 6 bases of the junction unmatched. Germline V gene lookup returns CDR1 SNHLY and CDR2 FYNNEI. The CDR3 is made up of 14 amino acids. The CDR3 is CASSTGTGSETQYF. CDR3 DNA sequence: TGTGCCAGCAGTACCGGGACAGGGTCGGAGACCCAGTACTTC. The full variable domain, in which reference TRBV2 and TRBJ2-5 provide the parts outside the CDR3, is EPEVTQTPSHQVTQMGQEVILRCVPISNHLYFYWYRQILGQKVEFLVSFYNNEISEKSEIFDDQFSVERPDGSNFTLKIRSTKLEDSAMYFCASSTGTGSETQYFGPGTRLLVL.